These 10 T cell receptor beta chains originate from one sample sequenced in a study of T cells after yellow fever vaccination (dated by TCRdb to about 2019). According to the study, the label for this sample's treatment or condition signals: live attenuated yellow fever vaccine strain. Library construction relied on 5' RACE. Sequencing took place on an Illumina HiSeq 2500. TCRdb trimmed the raw reads at Q25, called clones with MiXCR and kept productive beta chains. Rows with one shared CDR3 protein collapse into an entry with the most common genes and DNA. The sample contains approximately 340,000 distinct CDR3 sequences, roughly 8.7% of them found a single time. The ten biggest clones cover over 15% of the sample. This material consisted of PBMCs, taken on the day of the first yellow fever vaccination. The source is a man younger than 35 who received the YFV17D yellow fever vaccine.

This clonotype was recorded a few times. This sequence joins TRBV6-1 and TRBJ1-5; D not resolved. V lost 9 bases, J lost 4 bases, and 16 bases lay in between. Germline loops: CDR1 MNHNS, CDR2 SASEGT. This CDR3 is 14 amino acids long. CDR3 in amino acids: CASRSSLGNQPQHF. The CDR3 DNA follows: TGTGCCAGTCGCTCTAGCCTAGGGAATCAGCCCCAGCATTTT.

This rearrangement joins TRBV13 to TRBJ2-7; possibly TRBD1 for D (5 bases). V was pared by 6 bases and J by 0 bases, with 9 bases between. The CDR3 length is 13 residues. Germline-derived CDR1 and CDR2 are PRHDT and FYEKMQ (reference sequence). CDR3: CASSPGPSYEQYF. CDR3 bases: TGTGCCAGCAGTCCAGGGCCCTCCTACGAGCAGTACTTC.

This clonotype was observed a few times. J is TRBJ1-1 and V is TRBV5-1; 7 bases fit TRBD1. V was pared by 4 bases and J by 4 bases, with 7 bases of the junction left unmatched. The CDR3 sequence is 14 residues long. The germline gives CDR1 SGHRS, CDR2 YFSETQ. The CDR3 DNA sequence: TGCGCCAGCAGCGGCCGGACAGGATCCACTGAAGCTTTCTTT. Amino acids: CASSGRTGSTEAFF.

In this sample, this clonotype turned up many times. The CDR3 bases are TGCGCCAGCAGCCAAGTAGAGGAGCGCTCTGGGGCCAACGTCCTGACTTTC. Amino acids: CASSQVEERSGANVLTF. V and J are TRBV4-3 and TRBJ2-6, with D hard to call. The germline V gene encodes CDR1 LGHNA and CDR2 YSLEER. The ends were cut back, 1 base at V and 0 bases at J, with 10 bases in the middle. The CDR3 contains 17 residues.

This clonotype was picked up a small number of times. The J gene is TRBJ2-7, the V gene TRBV11-2, with TRBD2 as a possible D gene (6 bases). The CDR3 spans 13 residues. V dropped 3 bases and J dropped 7 bases, with 13 bases sitting between them. Germline V gene lookup returns CDR1 SGHAT and CDR2 FQNNGV. The CDR3, as DNA: TGTGCCAGCAGCTTTAGGAGGGACGGAGAGCAGTACTTC. This sequence encodes CASSFRRDGEQYF.

This clonotype was detected many times. The chain recombines TRBV6-2 or TRBV6-3 with TRBJ2-3; TRBD1 agrees at 11 bases. The V and J ends lost 0 bases and 0 bases, in that order; junction bases with no gene match: 14. Germline assignment: CDR1 MNHEY and CDR2 SVGEGT. CDR3 size: 21 residues. The CDR3 DNA reads TGTGCCAGCAGTTACTCGATTGGGACAGGGGGGGATAGAGGAAGCACAGATACGCAGTATTTT. Its translation: CASSYSIGTGGDRGSTDTQYF.

This clonotype was counted between two and nine times. The gene calls are TRBV29-1 and TRBJ2-7; D is possibly TRBD1 or TRBD2 (5 bases each). Trimming left V 3 bases short and J 3 bases short, with 18 bases between. The CDR3 loop spans 15 amino acids. Looked up from germline, CDR1 is SQVTM and CDR2 is ANQGSEA. CDR3 DNA sequence: TGCAGCGTTGAGTCTGTTGGGACGGAAGACTACGAGCAGTACTTC. Protein sequence: CSVESVGTEDYEQYF.

This clonotype appeared a few times. The V gene is TRBV4-1, the J gene TRBJ2-2; 7 bases line up with TRBD1. Looked up from germline, CDR1 is MGHRA and CDR2 is YSYEKL. The CDR3 is 18 amino acids. The V segment lost 2 bases and the J segment 3 bases; nucleotides outside the gene matches: 12. In DNA form, the CDR3 reads TGCGCCAGCAGCCAACGGGACAGTGACGTGAAGTACACCGGGGAGCTGTTTTTT. Protein product: CASSQRDSDVKYTGELFF.

This rearrangement joins TRBV5-1 to TRBJ1-1, with D unclear. The V end lost 3 bases, the J end lost 5 bases, and 17 bases lay between the germline ends. The CDR3 is made up of 15 amino acids. Germline V gene lookup returns CDR1 SGHRS and CDR2 YFSETQ. DNA for the CDR3: TGCGCCAGCAGCTCAACCCAGGACCTGAGGACTGAAGCTTTCTTT. Encoded protein: CASSSTQDLRTEAFF.

This clonotype was counted at least ten times. The CDR3 nucleotides read TGTGCCAGTAGCCTCCAGGGTCGAGGGGATGAGCAGTTCTTC. Its translation: CASSLQGRGDEQFF. V gene TRBV19 combines with J gene TRBJ2-1; D is perhaps TRBD1 or TRBD2 (5 bases each). V was clipped by 6 bases and J by 8 bases, with 17 bases between them. CDR1 is LNHDA, CDR2 SQIVND, per germline (reference sequence). CDR3 size: 14 residues.